This T cell receptor (beta chain) is from a study of PD-1 blockade in classical Hodgkin lymphoma (TCRdb year 2020). Regarding the research as a whole: Nivolumab dosing was 3 mg/kg intravenously every 2 weeks, continuing until either disease progression or unacceptable toxicity. The study used TCR beta sequencing and CyTOF to define a peripheral blood immune signature of response to PD-1 blockade in classical Hodgkin lymphoma.

Its CDR3 holds 14 amino acids, cysteine through phenylalanine. CDR3 DNA is the only sequence kept; it has 42 bases, read in frame from the first base. Between the V and J ends, shortened by 3 bases and 4 bases respectively, the junction contains 12 bases. The germline V gene (reference sequence) yields LNHDA for CDR1 and SQIVND for CDR2. The Qiagen DNeasy kit was used to extract genomic DNA both from unsorted PBMCs and from the negatively selected CD4+ and CD8+ fractions. TCR beta CDR3 regions were subjected to amplification by immunoSEQ multiplex PCR with primers that anneal to V and J segments. A synthetic immune receptor repertoire was used to minimize amplification bias, and any residual bias was removed computationally once sequencing was done. The authors processed their data as follows. Repertoire diversity was quantified as the Shannon entropy index using custom Python scripts. Unsorted, CD4+ and CD8+ repertoires were analyzed separately, except for combined analyses in which CD4+ and CD8+ sequences were merged in silico. Clonal expansion was defined as a frequency increase of at least 2-fold after treatment compared with C1D1, and clones undetected at baseline were assigned a pseudocount of 0.5. Clones with 0 or 1 copy at C1D1 were defined as singleton clones, while clones with 2 or more copies were defined as non-singleton clones. Clones expanded in unsorted samples were assigned a CD4+, CD8+ or unknown annotation through matching of protein sequences in sorted samples from the same patient. Wilcoxon tests were applied to paired samples to test diversity changes from C1D1 to C4D1. This immuneACCESS table, as held by TCRdb, lists in-frame sequences with V and J called but not all clones. Of the missing ones, under half trace to an unresolved V gene in checked studies; the others have no known cause. V and J calls and clone size are given by that table; D and trimming were obtained from the DNA. The sample table lists 75,000 to 100,000 clones, approximately 80% of them with a count of one. Together, the top ten hold 10% to 15% of the sample.

This clone was found once. This receptor's antigen is unknown. There are no base qualities to consult, and no much larger clone falls within one base. The time point label on this specimen signifies: cycle 1 day 1 (C1D1), immediately before nivolumab initiation. Every trial patient had relapsed following autologous stem cell transplantation, and prior brentuximab vedotin exposure was what differed among cohorts A, B and C. The trial cohort comprised fewer than 65 patients with relapsed/refractory classical Hodgkin lymphoma whose best overall responses were complete response, partial response or progressive disease. Single-agent nivolumab was administered to trial patients in the multi-cohort phase II CheckMate 205 trial. Best overall response was determined by an independent review committee according to the 2007 International Working Group response criteria. Trial PBMCs were obtained immediately prior to nivolumab initiation (C1D1) and on therapy at cycle 2 day 1 and cycle 4 day 1. Peripheral blood was collected in 8 mL Vacutainer Cell Preparation Tubes, from which PBMCs were isolated by centrifugation and then cryopreserved.

What the study reported, not specific to this receptor: Newly diagnosed patients were reported to have lower baseline TCR diversity than healthy donors, and relapsed/refractory patients were reported to have lower baseline TCR diversity still. CD4+ but not CD8+ TCR diversity rose significantly by C4D1 (p=0.0027 vs p=0.16), most apparent in complete responders (p=0.02). Among trial patients, those achieving complete response had baseline diversity similar to that of newly diagnosed patients, while diversity was significantly lower in partial responders and progressors. Diversity was lower in patients who began nivolumab less than 1 year after ASCT, so these patients were left out of later analyses to avoid confounding by immune reconstitution. The study covered only a single clinical trial cohort, and the causes of the repertoire differences, possibly disease activity or prior therapy, were still not defined.

This TCR derives from a human donor with classical Hodgkin lymphoma. In this chain, TRBV19 is recombined with TRBJ1-2; TRBD1 is a weak D gene call, 6 bases matching. The sequencing here drew on peripheral blood mononuclear cells (PBMCs), taken at baseline. The CDR3 region: CASSITQGLYGYTF. The nucleotide sequence reads as follows: TGTGCCAGTAGTATCACCCAGGGGCTCTATGGCTACACCTTC.